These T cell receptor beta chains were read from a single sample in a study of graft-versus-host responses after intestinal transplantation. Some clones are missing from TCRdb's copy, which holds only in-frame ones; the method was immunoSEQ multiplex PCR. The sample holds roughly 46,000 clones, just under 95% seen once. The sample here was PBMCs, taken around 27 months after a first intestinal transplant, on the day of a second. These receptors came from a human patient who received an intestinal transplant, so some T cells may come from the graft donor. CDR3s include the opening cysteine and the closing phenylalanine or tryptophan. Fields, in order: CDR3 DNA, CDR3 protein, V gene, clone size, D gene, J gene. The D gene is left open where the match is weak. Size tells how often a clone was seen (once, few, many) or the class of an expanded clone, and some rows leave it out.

CDR3nt: TGTGCCTGGAGTGTAAAGGTCACTGAAGCTTTCTTT; CDR3aa: CAWSVKVTEAFF; v_gene: TRBV30; abundance: -; d_gene: -; j_gene: TRBJ1-1
CDR3nt: TGTGCCAGCAGTGAATCCGGGGTCGGGGCCTGGGGAGAGCAGTACTTC; CDR3aa: CASSESGVGAWGEQYF; v_gene: TRBV2; abundance: -; d_gene: -; j_gene: TRBJ2-7
CDR3nt: TGTGCCAGCAGCTTTTCCGAGAGATCCGATACGCAGTATTTT; CDR3aa: CASSFSERSDTQYF; v_gene: TRBV7-3; abundance: -; d_gene: -; j_gene: TRBJ2-3
CDR3nt: TGTGCCAGCAGCCCCCGGGGGAGGTCTGGAAACACCATATATTTT; CDR3aa: CASSPRGRSGNTIYF; v_gene: TRBV28; abundance: -; d_gene: -; j_gene: TRBJ1-3
CDR3nt: TGTGCTAGTGGCCTAGGGACTAGCGGGAGGGGCGGCACAGATACGCAGTATTTT; CDR3aa: CASGLGTSGRGGTDTQYF; v_gene: TRBV12-5; abundance: once; d_gene: TRBD2; j_gene: TRBJ2-3
CDR3nt: TGTGCCAGCAGTTACAGGAACACTGAAGCTTTCTTT; CDR3aa: CASSYRNTEAFF; v_gene: TRBV6-5; abundance: -; d_gene: -; j_gene: TRBJ1-1
CDR3nt: TGTGCCAGCAGCTTAGAAGCTCGCGGACCCTACGAGCAGTACTTC; CDR3aa: CASSLEARGPYEQYF; v_gene: TRBV11-3; abundance: once; d_gene: -; j_gene: TRBJ2-7
CDR3nt: TGTGCCAGCAGCGTGGGCCTTAATAATGAAAAACTGTTTTTT; CDR3aa: CASSVGLNNEKLFF; v_gene: TRBV9; abundance: -; d_gene: -; j_gene: TRBJ1-4
CDR3nt: TGTGCCAGCAGCTTAGTTAGGTGGGGACTAGCGGACTTC; CDR3aa: CASSLVRWGLADF; v_gene: TRBV11-3; abundance: few; d_gene: TRBD2; j_gene: TRBJ2-7
CDR3nt: TGCAGCGGCCGGGGGGACGGCGAGCAGTACTTC; CDR3aa: CSGRGDGEQYF; v_gene: TRBV29-1; abundance: -; d_gene: TRBD2; j_gene: TRBJ2-7
CDR3nt: TGCGCCAGCACCCCGGGGGGCGGGAACACTGAAGCTTTCTTT; CDR3aa: CASTPGGGNTEAFF; v_gene: TRBV10-1; abundance: -; d_gene: -; j_gene: TRBJ1-1
CDR3nt: TGCAGCGTTCGAGTACAGGGAAATCAGCCCCAGCATTTT; CDR3aa: CSVRVQGNQPQHF; v_gene: TRBV29-1; abundance: once; d_gene: -; j_gene: TRBJ1-5
CDR3nt: TGTGCCAGCTCACCGATCCTTTCCAATGAGCAGTTCTTC; CDR3aa: CASSPILSNEQFF; v_gene: TRBV18; abundance: -; d_gene: -; j_gene: TRBJ2-1
CDR3nt: TGTGCCAGCAGCTTACAACCCAGGGGGCGAGGGGGTTCACCCCTCCACTTT; CDR3aa: CASSLQPRGRGGSPLHF; v_gene: TRBV7-2; abundance: -; d_gene: TRBD1; j_gene: TRBJ1-6
CDR3nt: TGTGCCTGGAGTGTACGTGAGGATCAGCCCCAGCATTTT; CDR3aa: CAWSVREDQPQHF; v_gene: TRBV30; abundance: -; d_gene: -; j_gene: TRBJ1-5
CDR3nt: TGTGCCAGCAGCTTAGAGGCGGGAGGGCCCTATTTCGGGGGCTATGAGCAGTTCTTC; CDR3aa: CASSLEAGGPYFGGYEQFF; v_gene: TRBV7-8; abundance: -; d_gene: TRBD2; j_gene: TRBJ2-1
CDR3nt: TGTGCCAGCAAGAGGGACGGACTCTACGAGCAGTACTTC; CDR3aa: CASKRDGLYEQYF; v_gene: TRBV6-5; abundance: -; d_gene: -; j_gene: TRBJ2-7
CDR3nt: TGTGCCAGCAGCTTAGAGGCAGACTATGGCTACACCTTC; CDR3aa: CASSLEADYGYTF; v_gene: TRBV7-9; abundance: -; d_gene: -; j_gene: TRBJ1-2
CDR3nt: TGTGCCAGCAGCAACAGGGGCTACGGCTACACCTTC; CDR3aa: CASSNRGYGYTF; v_gene: TRBV6-1; abundance: once; d_gene: TRBD1; j_gene: TRBJ1-2
CDR3nt: TGTGCCAGTAGTATGACTAGCGGGCCCTACAATGAGCAGTTCTTC; CDR3aa: CASSMTSGPYNEQFF; v_gene: TRBV19; abundance: -; d_gene: TRBD2; j_gene: TRBJ2-1
CDR3nt: TGTGCTAGTAGTATAGGGGGGGGCACTGAAGCTTTCTTT; CDR3aa: CASSIGGGTEAFF; v_gene: TRBV19; abundance: -; d_gene: -; j_gene: TRBJ1-1
CDR3nt: TGCGCCAGCAGACGAATGGGACAGGGTTTATACGAGCAGTACTTC; CDR3aa: CASRRMGQGLYEQYF; v_gene: TRBV5-1; abundance: -; d_gene: TRBD1; j_gene: TRBJ2-7
CDR3nt: TGTGCCAGCACCGAAGGGTACAGGGGGCTTGACTATGGCTACACCTTC; CDR3aa: CASTEGYRGLDYGYTF; v_gene: TRBV2; abundance: -; d_gene: TRBD1; j_gene: TRBJ1-2
CDR3nt: TGTGCCAGCCGACCGACCGCAGGGGGGTTTCGGGTCGAGCAGTACTTC; CDR3aa: CASRPTAGGFRVEQYF; v_gene: TRBV11-3; abundance: -; d_gene: -; j_gene: TRBJ2-7
CDR3nt: TGCGCCAGCAGTGAAATAGGGTCTAGCGGGGACACAGATACGCAGTATTTT; CDR3aa: CASSEIGSSGDTDTQYF; v_gene: TRBV10-1; abundance: -; d_gene: TRBD2; j_gene: TRBJ2-3
CDR3nt: TGTGCCAGCAGCCAAGGCAGCTCCTACGAGCAGTACTTC; CDR3aa: CASSQGSSYEQYF; v_gene: TRBV4-2; abundance: -; d_gene: -; j_gene: TRBJ2-7
CDR3nt: TGTGCCAGCAGTGCAGAGAGTACAGGGAGCGGGGAGCTGTTTTTT; CDR3aa: CASSAESTGSGELFF; v_gene: TRBV6-1; abundance: -; d_gene: -; j_gene: TRBJ2-2
CDR3nt: TGTGCCAGCAGTTATGGGGACAGCTACGAGCAGTACTTC; CDR3aa: CASSYGDSYEQYF; v_gene: TRBV27; abundance: few; d_gene: TRBD1; j_gene: TRBJ2-7
CDR3nt: TGTGCCAGTAGTCCGATTAGCGGGAGGCCCGGGGAGCTGTTTTTT; CDR3aa: CASSPISGRPGELFF; v_gene: TRBV19; abundance: -; d_gene: TRBD2; j_gene: TRBJ2-2
CDR3nt: TGCAGCGTTGAATGGGGGGCTGAAGCTTTCTTT; CDR3aa: CSVEWGAEAFF; v_gene: TRBV29-1; abundance: -; d_gene: -; j_gene: TRBJ1-1
CDR3nt: TGTGCCAGCAGACCTGACAGCACTGAAGCTTTCTTT; CDR3aa: CASRPDSTEAFF; v_gene: TRBV6-5; abundance: -; d_gene: -; j_gene: TRBJ1-1
CDR3nt: TGTGCTAGTGGTCCCTGGGACAGGCCATACAATGAGCAGTTCTTC; CDR3aa: CASGPWDRPYNEQFF; v_gene: TRBV12-5; abundance: -; d_gene: TRBD1; j_gene: TRBJ2-1
CDR3nt: TGTGCCAGCAGCCTGACGGTAGGAGAGACCCAGTACTTC; CDR3aa: CASSLTVGETQYF; v_gene: TRBV16; abundance: once; d_gene: -; j_gene: TRBJ2-5
CDR3nt: TGTGCCAGCAGTTACGAGGGAAACAGCGAGCAGTACTTC; CDR3aa: CASSYEGNSEQYF; v_gene: TRBV6-6; abundance: -; d_gene: -; j_gene: TRBJ2-7
CDR3nt: TGTGCCAGCAGCTTTACAGGGGACACTGAAGCTTTCTTT; CDR3aa: CASSFTGDTEAFF; v_gene: TRBV7-2; abundance: once; d_gene: TRBD1; j_gene: TRBJ1-1
CDR3nt: TGCGCCAGCAGCTCCAAGATGATGGGACTAGCGGGGCAAGAGACCCAGTACTTC; CDR3aa: CASSSKMMGLAGQETQYF; v_gene: TRBV5-1; abundance: -; d_gene: TRBD2; j_gene: TRBJ2-5
CDR3nt: TGTGCCAGCAGCTTAAGCCCCGGGGCAGGGGGGACCTACGAGCAGTACTTC; CDR3aa: CASSLSPGAGGTYEQYF; v_gene: TRBV7-9; abundance: -; d_gene: -; j_gene: TRBJ2-7
CDR3nt: TGTGCCAGCAGCGGGGGGCGTAGCAATCAGCCCCAGCATTTT; CDR3aa: CASSGGRSNQPQHF; v_gene: TRBV21-1; abundance: -; d_gene: -; j_gene: TRBJ1-5
CDR3nt: TGTGCCAGCAGCTTGGAAAGTAGCGGGAATAATGAGCAGTTCTTC; CDR3aa: CASSLESSGNNEQFF; v_gene: TRBV5-4; abundance: -; d_gene: TRBD2; j_gene: TRBJ2-1
CDR3nt: TGTGCCAGCAGCTTATCGTCAGAAAATTACTACGAGCAGTACTTC; CDR3aa: CASSLSSENYYEQYF; v_gene: TRBV11-2; abundance: -; d_gene: -; j_gene: TRBJ2-7
CDR3nt: TGTGCCAGCAGTGCGCAAGGGGCCCTTTACACTGAAGCTTTCTTT; CDR3aa: CASSAQGALYTEAFF; v_gene: TRBV25-1; abundance: -; d_gene: -; j_gene: TRBJ1-1
CDR3nt: TGTGCCAGCAGCGTAGGAACAGGGTACTACGAGCAGTACTTC; CDR3aa: CASSVGTGYYEQYF; v_gene: TRBV9; abundance: -; d_gene: -; j_gene: TRBJ2-7
CDR3nt: TGTGCCAGTAGTATAGGACAGGGAAACAATCAGCCCCAGCATTTT; CDR3aa: CASSIGQGNNQPQHF; v_gene: TRBV19; abundance: -; d_gene: TRBD1; j_gene: TRBJ1-5
CDR3nt: TGTGCCTGGAGTGTCCAGAGTAATTCACCCCTCCACTTT; CDR3aa: CAWSVQSNSPLHF; v_gene: TRBV30; abundance: -; d_gene: -; j_gene: TRBJ1-6
CDR3nt: TGTGCCAGCAGTTCAACTAGCGGGAGTGGTAGGAATACGCAGTATTTT; CDR3aa: CASSSTSGSGRNTQYF; v_gene: TRBV27; abundance: -; d_gene: TRBD2; j_gene: TRBJ2-3
CDR3nt: TGTGCCAGCAGCTTAGAGGGTAGGCATCATAATTCACCCCTCCACTTT; CDR3aa: CASSLEGRHHNSPLHF; v_gene: TRBV7-6; abundance: -; d_gene: -; j_gene: TRBJ1-6
CDR3nt: TGTGCCAGTAGCACCGGGACTATCTACAATGAGCAGTTCTTC; CDR3aa: CASSTGTIYNEQFF; v_gene: TRBV19; abundance: -; d_gene: TRBD2; j_gene: TRBJ2-1
CDR3nt: TGTGCCAGCAGTGGTCTAGCGGGAGGGCCGAGTGAGCAGTTCTTC; CDR3aa: CASSGLAGGPSEQFF; v_gene: TRBV6-1; abundance: -; d_gene: TRBD2; j_gene: TRBJ2-1
CDR3nt: TGCGCCAGCAGCTTGGGGGGTAGCAATCAGCCCCAGCATTTT; CDR3aa: CASSLGGSNQPQHF; v_gene: TRBV5-1; abundance: -; d_gene: -; j_gene: TRBJ1-5
CDR3nt: TGTGCCAGCAGCCGACCAGGGGGTCAGCCCCAGCATTTT; CDR3aa: CASSRPGGQPQHF; v_gene: TRBV7-9; abundance: -; d_gene: TRBD1; j_gene: TRBJ1-5
CDR3nt: TGTGCCAGCAGATTTGGGAGACAGGGGGCGCCTCTAAACACTGAAGCTTTCTTT; CDR3aa: CASRFGRQGAPLNTEAFF; v_gene: TRBV28; abundance: -; d_gene: TRBD1; j_gene: TRBJ1-1
CDR3nt: TGTGCCAGCAGTTTAGCAGGGACCGGGGGCTACGAGCAGTACTTC; CDR3aa: CASSLAGTGGYEQYF; v_gene: TRBV27; abundance: -; d_gene: -; j_gene: TRBJ2-7
CDR3nt: TGTGCCAGCAGTGAAGCGCCGGGACAGGGCACAGATACGCAGTATTTT; CDR3aa: CASSEAPGQGTDTQYF; v_gene: TRBV6-1; abundance: few; d_gene: TRBD1; j_gene: TRBJ2-3
CDR3nt: TGTGCCAGCAGTGTGATGGAGACAGCCACCTACGAGCAGTACTTC; CDR3aa: CASSVMETATYEQYF; v_gene: TRBV6-1; abundance: -; d_gene: -; j_gene: TRBJ2-7
CDR3nt: TGTGCCAGCAGCCTGGGAAGGACCTATGAAAAACTGTTTTTT; CDR3aa: CASSLGRTYEKLFF; v_gene: TRBV5-6; abundance: few; d_gene: -; j_gene: TRBJ1-4